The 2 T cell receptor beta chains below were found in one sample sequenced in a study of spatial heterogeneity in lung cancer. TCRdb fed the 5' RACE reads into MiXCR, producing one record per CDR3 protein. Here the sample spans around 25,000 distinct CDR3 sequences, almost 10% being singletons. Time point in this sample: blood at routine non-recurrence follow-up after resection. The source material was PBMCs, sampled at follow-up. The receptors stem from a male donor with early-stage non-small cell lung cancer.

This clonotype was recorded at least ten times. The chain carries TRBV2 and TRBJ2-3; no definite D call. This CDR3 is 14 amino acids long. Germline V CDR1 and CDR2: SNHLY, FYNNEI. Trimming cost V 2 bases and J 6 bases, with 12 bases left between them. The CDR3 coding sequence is TGTGCCAGCAGTGAACGGAGTCCCGAGGATACGCAGTATTTT. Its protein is CASSERSPEDTQYF.

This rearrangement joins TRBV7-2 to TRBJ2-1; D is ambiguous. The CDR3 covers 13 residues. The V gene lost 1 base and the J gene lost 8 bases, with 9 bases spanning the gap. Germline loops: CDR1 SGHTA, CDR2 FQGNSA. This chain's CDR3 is CASSLVGNDEQFF. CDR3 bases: TGTGCCAGCAGCTTAGTTGGGAACGATGAGCAGTTCTTC.